The entry below gives a single TCR beta chain sequence along with its context. No cognate antigen has been identified for it. No base quality information exists; no much larger clone differs at one position. Resection was performed on patients in Japan or China between the mid-2010s and the late 2010s. Two lung cancer pathologists independently reviewed H&E slides to confirm the histologic diagnosis of every case. For nucleic acid extraction, premalignant or tumor cells were enriched by macro-dissection following pathologic assessment. FFPE tissue was used for DNA isolation with the AllPrep DNA/RNA FFPE Kit. This specimen comes from a study of immune evolution from preneoplasia to lung adenocarcinoma (dated by TCRdb to the early 2020s). As for the study more broadly: HLA loss of heterozygosity was found in approximately 7% of AIS, over 13% of MIA and about a third of ADC lesions, and in no AAH lesions. Resected precursor lesions (AAH, AIS, MIA) and invasive adenocarcinomas were compared against paired morphologically normal lung tissue. The study profiled immune contexture across lung adenocarcinoma precursors and invasive adenocarcinoma using immune gene expression, TCR sequencing and multiplex immunofluorescence. Sample size was based on specimen availability rather than a prior power calculation. POLYSOLVER was used to infer Class I HLA alleles from exome data, while LOHHLA was used to detect allele-specific HLA loss. The study reported that about a hundred samples were used for TCR sequencing. TCR sequencing data were obtained from approximately 56 patients. The overall cohort comprised approximately 53 patients with pulmonary nodules who underwent surgical resection. Whole exome sequencing and methylation data from the same cohort of nodules were integrated with the immune data. General findings and caveats noted by the study authors: KRAS-mutant nodules showed the highest T cell clonality compared with EGFR-mutant or double wild-type lesions. The highest clonality was observed in normal lung, whereas higher T cell density and diversity but lower clonality appeared to be present in later-stage lesions. The findings reflected association rather than direct causation, and larger cohorts with long-term follow-up and longitudinal biopsies were considered necessary. Because all patients came from Japan and China, whether the findings apply to Western populations was uncertain. Top T cell clone frequencies were highest in normal lung and appeared to decrease progressively from AAH through AIS, MIA and invasive adenocarcinoma.

Using the immunoSEQ hsTCRbeta Kit, TCR beta CDR3 regions were sequenced from DNA. From the authors' description of their analysis: TCR sequencing data were analysed with the ImmunoSEQ Analyzer. T cell clonality was calculated on productive rearrangements as 1 minus Pielou's evenness. The inverse Simpson index, applied to productive templates, was used to measure T cell diversity. T cell density was TCR beta template counts normalized to usable DNA, estimated by amplifying and sequencing housekeeping genes. Two-sided Kruskal-Wallis tests were used to compare TCR metrics across histologic stages. Held by TCRdb, this immuneACCESS table contains in-frame sequences only and omits some clones. Under half of the omission traces to an unresolved V gene where checked; the cause of the rest is unknown. V and J calls and clone size follow that table, whereas D and trimming were derived from the DNA. The sample contains around 3,500 clones, approximately 84% of them found a single time. The leading ten clones occupy 9.5% to 10% of the sample.

For this chain, trimming is 7 bases at the V end and 5 bases at the J end, and the number of junction bases without a gene match is 15. Taken from cysteine to phenylalanine, the CDR3 has 16 residues. CDR3 DNA is the only sequence kept; it has 48 bases, read in frame from the first base. In the germline V gene, CDR1 corresponds to SGHRS and CDR2 to YFSETQ. The clonotype comes from a person aged 70 to 85 with lung adenocarcinoma. The sample taken for sequencing was FFPE atypical adenomatous hyperplasia tissue from the lung. According to the study, the label for this sample's cell subset or site signals: atypical adenomatous hyperplasia (AAH), lung preneoplasia. The chain was built from TRBV5-1 and TRBJ2-7; 10 central bases correspond to TRBD2. The CDR3 has the sequence CASAPLPSGRAHEQYF. Read as DNA, the sequence is TGCGCCAGCGCCCCCCTACCGAGCGGGAGGGCCCACGAGCAGTACTTC.